This T cell receptor (beta chain) appears in the sequencing data of a study of beta chain features in type 1 diabetes listed by TCRdb under 2018. Turning to the overall study: Mean age, gender distribution, total cell number and subset yield did not differ between patients and healthy donors. A total of 107,917,701 sorted cells were examined across all samples, and a strong correlation was observed between cell number per subset and RNA yield. Regulatory and stem cell-like memory subsets were isolated from only 8 patients and roughly eight healthy donors, whereas naive and central memory subsets came from all 28 donors. The study compared the TCRB repertoires of sorted circulating CD4+ T cell subsets in recently diagnosed type 1 diabetes patients with those in matched healthy donors.

A single peripheral blood draw of 95 to 150 mL on average was collected from each donor into heparinised tubes. A BD FACSAria II and a panel including CD45RO, CCR7, CD25, CD127, CD95 and CD27 were used to sort naive, central memory, regulatory and stem cell-like memory CD4+ T cells. Every sorted population had a purity above 95%. PBMCs were isolated right away by Lymphoprep density gradient centrifugation and were stained directly, without culture. Samples were stained and sorted in pairs, with one healthy donor and one patient per experiment, so that batch effects were minimized. CDR1 and CDR2, per the germline V gene, are WSHSY and SAAADI. The CDR3 covers 12 residues, taking in both the cysteine and the phenylalanine. Left in the record is the CDR3 DNA by itself, 36 bases read in frame from the first base. A distance of 6 bases separates the germline ends of V and J, which lose 3 bases and 4 bases respectively.

Details on this clone: It has no known antigen specificity. No base quality values were provided; no much bigger clone lies one nucleotide off.

The entire amount of isolated RNA was reverse transcribed using the High Capacity cDNA Reverse Transcription Kit, so the sequenced TCRB transcripts were expressed ones. Deep immunoSEQ sequencing was performed on naive, central memory and regulatory T cell samples, with an average of roughly 3.6 million total reads per sample. After sorted cells were lysed in RLT buffer, RNA was extracted with DNase-treated RNeasy Micro or Mini kits, with the choice depending on cell number. To prevent cross-contamination, each cell subset was processed individually, whereas patient and healthy donor samples were processed jointly. The immunoSEQ multiplex PCR was used to amplify TCRB sequences from cDNA, yielding 87-bp fragments that span the CDR3 region. Sequencing of the amplicons was done on the Illumina HiSeq platform. Per the source publication's procedure: PCR bias was corrected computationally using synthetic template baselines, and reads within Hamming distance 2 were collapsed, with unmergeable singletons discarded. Reads were aligned to IMGT to assign V, D and J genes, CDR3 length, and insertions or deletions at six rearrangement sites. Within each subset, clonotype counts were normalized to the number of sorted cells before true diversity and Gini coefficients were calculated with the tcR R package. The overlap coefficient, calculated on TCRB nucleotide sequences, was used to quantify repertoire sharing. Out-of-frame TCRB sequences from naive cells were analyzed to stand in for the pre-selection repertoire. This immuneACCESS table, as held by TCRdb, lists in-frame sequences with V and J called but not all clones. Of the missing ones, under half trace to an unresolved V gene in checked studies; the others have no known cause. That table is the source of V, J and clone size, and D and trimming were worked out from the DNA. Present in this sample are roughly 250,000 clones, approximately 70% of which were seen just once. The ten most abundant clones make up around 0.05% of the sample.

On the study overall, not on this receptor specifically: A moderate but significant shortening of TCRB CDR3 length was observed in type 1 diabetes patients in all four CD4+ subsets. Only small numbers of individuals were included in the HLA sub-analyses, which left unresolved whether HLA type had any influence on TCRB rearrangement. Sequencing cDNA rather than genomic DNA could over-represent highly expressing activated cells, although activation and CD3 levels did not differ between groups. Naive, central memory and regulatory TCRB repertoires appeared to be more similar among patients than among healthy donors. Shorter templates might be favored by PCR, yet because patient and control samples were amplified and corrected together, any such skew would affect both groups equally. At VDJ recombination sites, type 1 diabetes patients had fewer insertions and more deleted nucleotides, which implies abnormalities in thymic rearrangement.

The clonotype originates from a man aged 30 to 39 in good health. The sequence links TRBV10-2 to TRBJ1-2; the D segment cannot be called with confidence. Specimen: naive CD4+ T cells from blood. The cell subset or site label on this specimen signifies: true naive CD4+ T cells. The CDR3: CASSEQPYGYTF. The sequenced DNA is TGCGCCAGCAGTGAACAGCCCTATGGCTACACCTTC.